Each of the 28 T cell receptor beta chains below was sequenced from the same sample in a study of T-cell reconstitution after alpha-beta-depleted transplantation in children. Preparation of the TCRbeta library involved a method that used unique molecular identifiers. A single record per CDR3 protein comes from TCRdb applying MiXCR to the PCR reads. The sample holds about 22,000 distinct CDR3 sequences, about a tenth seen once. This specimen was PBMCs from the stem cell graft donor, taken from the stem cell graft. The receptors come from a human donor who donated a stem cell graft to a child with chronic granulomatous disease.

This clonotype occurred many times. V gene TRBV5-1 combines with J gene TRBJ2-3; TRBD2 agrees at 9 bases. The CDR3 extends over 15 amino acids. Germline CDR1 and CDR2: SGHRS and YFSETQ. The junction had 10 bases not matched to a gene; V was cut back by 6 bases and J by 5 bases. CDR3: CASKKVAGAVDTQYF. Here the CDR3 DNA reads TGCGCCAGCAAAAAGGTAGCGGGGGCCGTAGATACGCAGTATTTT.

At least ten counts were recorded for this clonotype. The chain links TRBV27 to TRBJ2-7; weak D call: TRBD2 (7 bases). This CDR3 region has 15 residues. Germline loops: CDR1 MNHEY, CDR2 SMNVEV (reference sequence). V was clipped by 5 bases and J by 2 bases, with 16 bases between them. The chain's CDR3 is CASSQRDIKTYEQYF. CDR3 in DNA: TGTGCCAGCAGTCAGCGGGACATAAAGACCTACGAGCAGTACTTC.

This clonotype is medium-sized (0.01 to 0.1%) within its sample. The genes are TRBV28 and TRBJ2-5; perhaps TRBD2 as D (6 bases). Germline CDR1 and CDR2: MDHEN and SYDVKM. The CDR3 spans 13 residues. V lost 3 bases to trimming and J lost 5 bases, with 10 bases between them. The CDR3 is CASSLGGSETQYF. In DNA form, the CDR3 reads TGTGCCAGCAGTTTGGGGGGATCGGAGACCCAGTACTTC.

This clonotype was counted at least ten times. The chain couples TRBV2 to TRBJ2-4, with a weak D call TRBD1 (5 bases). The CDR3 length is 16 residues. With 2 bases removed from V and 8 bases from J, the gap between germline ends came to 19 bases. Looked up from germline, CDR1 is SNHLY and CDR2 is FYNNEI. In nucleotides, the CDR3 is TGTGCCAGCAGTGAATCTCAGCCGGCAGGGTTGTACATTCAGTACTTC. Protein: CASSESQPAGLYIQYF.

This clonotype was detected only a few times. The chain carries TRBV7-2 and TRBJ1-1; maybe TRBD1 (5 bases). V dropped 3 bases and J dropped 6 bases, with 14 bases sitting between them. The CDR3 spans 14 residues. CDR1 and CDR2 (germline): SGHTA, FQGNSA. The CDR3 bases are TGTGCCAGCAGCTTTGGGGCAGGAGGGGCTGAAGCTTTCTTT. It is translated as CASSFGAGGAEAFF. The variable domain in full, completed from reference TRBV7-2 and TRBJ1-1, reads GAGVSQSPSNKVTEKGKDVELRCDPISGHTALYWYRQSLGQGLEFLIYFQGNSAPDKSGLPSDRFSAERTGGSVSTLTIQRTQQEDSAVYLCASSFGAGGAEAFFGQGTRLTVV.

This clonotype was counted ten times or more. The V and J genes are TRBV5-1 and TRBJ1-1; 10 bases align to TRBD1. The CDR3 totals 13 residues. Germline values: CDR1 SGHRS, CDR2 YFSETQ. Trimming took 6 bases from V and 6 from J; bases not matched to a gene: 5. The CDR3 bases are TGCGCCAGCACCTGGGACAGGGGTGCTGAAGCTTTCTTT. It translates to CASTWDRGAEAFF.

This clonotype was recorded many times. The chain carries TRBV5-6 and TRBJ2-3; weak D call: TRBD1 (5 bases). Germline V gives CDR1 SGHDT, CDR2 YYEEEE. The CDR3 sequence is 15 residues long. Trimming shortened V by 0 bases and J by 2 bases, and 10 bases separated the two germline ends. The CDR3 reads CASSLGQLYTDTQYF. The CDR3 region has the DNA TGTGCCAGCAGCTTGGGACAGCTCTACACAGATACGCAGTATTTT.

A word on this clonotype: This may be a read error, as it is one base from a much larger clone. V and J are TRBV4-1 and TRBJ2-4, with D hard to call. CDR3 length: 13 residues. CDR1 is MGHRA and CDR2 is YSYEKL in the germline V gene. The DNA of the CDR3 is TGCGCCAGCAGCCAAGGATCTGAGAACAGTCAGTACTTC. It codes for CASSQGSENSQYF.

This clonotype has a count of ten or more. CDR3 loop: CSARPDREDYEQYF. The DNA of the CDR3 is TGCAGTGCTAGACCCGACAGGGAAGACTACGAGCAGTACTTC. This rearrangement joins TRBV20-1 to TRBJ2-7; 7 nucleotides agree with TRBD1. CDR1 and CDR2 (germline): DFQATT, SNEGSKA (reference sequence). Trimming took 2 bases from V and 3 from J; bases not matched to a gene: 7. There are 14 residues in the CDR3.

The J gene is TRBJ2-5, the V gene TRBV10-3; perhaps TRBD2 as D (5 bases). Per the germline V gene, CDR1 is ENHRY and CDR2 is SYGVKD. CDR3 size: 13 residues. V was pared by 11 bases and J by 4 bases, with 17 bases between. CDR3 sequence: CAATSRVGETQYF. The CDR3 nucleotides are TGTGCCGCTACTAGTCGGGTCGGAGAGACCCAGTACTTC.

This clonotype was detected ten times or more. The V call is TRBV7-9, the J call TRBJ1-4, with D uncertain. The CDR3 spans 14 residues. CDR1 is SEHNR and CDR2 is FQNEAQ in the germline V gene (reference sequence). The V and J ends lost 4 bases and 6 bases respectively, with 12 bases between them. CDR3 nucleotides: TGTGCCAGCAGCTCCTTTGCAATAGATGAAAAACTGTTTTTT. It yields the protein CASSSFAIDEKLFF.

This clonotype was seen ten or more times. An end of the junction does not agree with germline; a read error may underlie this. This sequence joins TRBV28 and TRBJ2-7, with 10 positions matching TRBD2. CDR3 length: 15 residues. Germline V CDR1 and CDR2: MDHEN, SYDVKM. The CDR3 DNA sequence: TGTGCCAGCATTCAAAGCGGGAGGGCCTCCCACGAGCAGTACTTC. Its protein product is CASIQSGRASHEQYF.

This clonotype appeared many times. The V and J genes are TRBV20-1 and TRBJ2-2, with 13 bases that match TRBD2. V shed 6 bases, J shed 5 bases, and the junction held 6 bases outside the gene matches. Germline V gene lookup returns CDR1 DFQATT and CDR2 SNEGSKA (reference sequence). This CDR3 contains 15 residues. The CDR3 DNA follows: TGCAGTGCGACCCCGGGACTAGCGGGAACCGGGGAGCTGTTTTTT. It codes for CSATPGLAGTGELFF.

This clonotype came up many times. This chain joins TRBV30 and TRBJ2-1; the match to TRBD2 covers 14 bases. V lost 5 bases, J lost 6 bases, and 3 bases stayed unmatched. The CDR3 loop spans 14 amino acids. CDR1 is GTSNPN, CDR2 SVGIG, per germline (reference sequence). In DNA form, the CDR3 reads TGTGCCTGGGTGGGACTAGCGGGAGTCAATGAGCAGTTCTTC. Protein sequence: CAWVGLAGVNEQFF.

This chain uses TRBV5-6 with TRBJ2-3, with 8 nucleotides matching TRBD2. V lost 4 bases to trimming and J lost 0 bases; unmatched junction nucleotides: 7. The CDR3 extends over 16 amino acids. Germline assignment: CDR1 SGHDT and CDR2 YYEEEE. Here the CDR3 reads CASSNQGLVSTDTQYF. DNA for the CDR3: TGTGCCAGCAGCAACCAGGGACTAGTGAGCACAGATACGCAGTATTTT. Using reference TRBV5-6 and TRBJ2-3 for the parts outside the CDR3, the full variable domain is DAGVTQSPTHLIKTRGQQVTLRCSPKSGHDTVSWYQQALGQGPQFIFQYYEEEERQRGNFPDRFSGHQFPNYSSELNVNALLLGDSALYLCASSNQGLVSTDTQYFGPGTRLTVL.

This clonotype was counted many times. CDR3 in DNA: TGTGCCAGCAGCCCCGCCCGGGCAGAGACCCAGTACTTC. It encodes CASSPARAETQYF. The chain joins TRBV7-8 to TRBJ2-5, with D hard to call. Germline V gene data show CDR1 as SGHVS and CDR2 as FQNEAQ. Trimming left V 5 bases short and J 4 bases short, with 11 bases between. The CDR3 is 13 residues long. The variable domain in full, completed from reference TRBV7-8 and TRBJ2-5, reads GAGVSQSPRYKVAKRGQDVALRCDPISGHVSLFWYQQALGQGPEFLTYFQNEAQLDKSGLPSDRFFAERPEGSVSTLKIQRTQQEDSAVYLCASSPARAETQYFGPGTRLLVL.

This clonotype was seen repeatedly, ten times or more. This rearrangement joins TRBV7-6 to TRBJ2-6; TRBD1 matches 7 bases. Germline lookup yields CDR1 SGHVS and CDR2 FNYEAQ. Trimming at V came to 4 bases and at J to 0 bases, leaving 12 bases not matched to a gene. This CDR3 spans 19 amino acids. CDR3 sequence reads: CASSSQHGQVSSGANVLTF. The CDR3 bases are TGTGCCAGCAGCTCCCAACATGGACAGGTCTCCTCTGGGGCCAACGTCCTGACTTTC.

About this clonotype itself: Germline is not matched at one junction end, which may reflect a read error. V gene TRBV5-4 combines with J gene TRBJ1-2; unclear D gene. CDR3 length equals 14 residues. Germline V gene lookup returns CDR1 SGHNT and CDR2 YYREEE (reference sequence). CDR3 sequence reads: CAISPGHPYYGYTF. The CDR3 coding sequence is TGTGCCATCAGCCCTGGGCACCCCTACTATGGCTACACCTTC.

This clonotype appeared many times. The rearrangement uses TRBV5-1 and TRBJ2-7; D gene ambiguous. Germline V gene sequence: CDR1 SGHRS, CDR2 YFSETQ. Trimming removed 6 bases at V and 6 bases at J, with 13 bases between. This CDR3 region has 12 residues. The CDR3 bases are TGCGCCAGCAAGGCCGAGAATCGCGAGCAGTACTTC. Translation gives CASKAENREQYF.

This clonotype has a count of ten or more. The chain joins TRBV7-2 to TRBJ2-3, with 9 bases matching TRBD2. Germline V gene sequence: CDR1 SGHTA, CDR2 FQGNSA. CDR3 length: 17 residues. With 5 bases clipped from V and 7 bases from J, the junction kept 16 bases outside the gene matches. CDR3 DNA: TGTGCCAGCAGCCCCGACGGTTGGCTAGCGGGGACTCATACGCAGTATTTT. This encodes CASSPDGWLAGTHTQYF.

This clonotype was seen at least ten times. The chain links TRBV12-3 or TRBV12-4 to TRBJ1-1; no firm D call. The CDR3 extends over 15 amino acids. V lost 0 bases and J lost 5, with 13 bases in between. In nucleotides, the CDR3 is TGTGCCAGCAGTTTAGCGCCCGGTAGTGGTACTGAAGCTTTCTTT. It codes for CASSLAPGSGTEAFF.

This clonotype was seen at least ten times. V gene TRBV20-1 combines with J gene TRBJ2-5, with a tentative D call TRBD2 (5 bases). Trimming took off 1 base at V and 5 bases at J, with 17 bases between the two ends. Germline lookup yields CDR1 DFQATT and CDR2 SNEGSKA (reference sequence). The CDR3 sequence is 15 residues long. The CDR3 DNA sequence: TGCAGTGCTAGAGCGAAAGAGGGTTCGTGGGAGACCCAGTACTTC. Translating gives CSARAKEGSWETQYF.

This clonotype was observed many times. This chain connects TRBV15 to TRBJ2-3; no clear D. The CDR3 totals 15 residues. CDR1 and CDR2 (germline): LNHNV, YYDKDF (reference sequence). Trimming took off 1 base at V and 1 base at J, with 9 bases between the two ends. CDR3 sequence reads: CATSRANGGTDTQYF. CDR3 DNA sequence: TGTGCCACCAGCAGAGCGAATGGGGGCACAGATACGCAGTATTTT.

This clonotype occurred many times. The chain couples TRBV20-1 to TRBJ2-2; D tentatively fits TRBD1 or TRBD2 (5 bases each). The germline V gene encodes CDR1 DFQATT and CDR2 SNEGSKA (reference sequence). V was cut by 5 bases and J by 5 bases, with 12 bases left in between. The CDR3 consists of 13 residues. The DNA of the CDR3 is TGCAGTGCTCGTGATGGGGGTACCGGGGAGCTGTTTTTT. Translation gives CSARDGGTGELFF.

This clonotype was seen ten or more times. This chain connects TRBV9 to TRBJ2-3; D is undetermined. Germline CDR1 SGDLS, CDR2 YYNGEE. The germline V and J ends were trimmed by 2 bases and 1 base, with 2 bases remaining between them. This CDR3 is 12 amino acids long. In DNA form, the CDR3 reads TGTGCCAGCAGCGTTGGCACAGATACGCAGTATTTT. This codes for CASSVGTDTQYF. The full variable domain, in which reference TRBV9 and TRBJ2-3 provide the parts outside the CDR3, is DSGVTQTPKHLITATGQRVTLRCSPRSGDLSVYWYQQSLDQGLQFLIQYYNGEERAKGNILERFSAQQFPDLHSELNLSSLELGDSALYFCASSVGTDTQYFGPGTRLTVL.

This clonotype has ten or more counts. The J gene is TRBJ2-1, the V gene TRBV15, with D unresolved. Per the germline V gene, CDR1 is LNHNV and CDR2 is YYDKDF (reference sequence). V gave up 4 bases and J gave up 0 bases, with 7 bases separating them. The CDR3 extends over 14 amino acids. The CDR3 sequence: CATSTLGSYNEQFF. The CDR3 DNA follows: TGTGCCACCAGCACCCTTGGCTCCTACAATGAGCAGTTCTTC. Based on the CDR3 plus reference TRBV15 and TRBJ2-1, the full variable domain is DAMVIQNPRYQVTQFGKPVTLSCSQTLNHNVMYWYQQKSSQAPKLLFHYYDKDFNNEADTPDNFQSRRPNTSFCFLDIRSPGLGDTAMYLCATSTLGSYNEQFFGPGTRLTVL.

This clonotype has at least ten counts. The chain combines TRBV12-3 or TRBV12-4 with TRBJ2-3; 10 nucleotides line up with TRBD2. V lost 4 bases, J lost 4 bases, and 20 bases stayed unmatched. The CDR3 is 20 amino acids. CDR3 residues: CASSSPPESGGAYRADTQYF. The CDR3 region has the DNA TGTGCCAGCAGTTCCCCCCCTGAGAGCGGGGGGGCGTATAGGGCAGATACGCAGTATTTT.

This clonotype was found many times. The chain couples TRBV12-3 or TRBV12-4 to TRBJ1-5; possibly TRBD1 for D (6 bases). Trimming shortened V by 3 bases and J by 6 bases, and 15 bases separated the two germline ends. The CDR3 contains 15 residues. The CDR3 is CASSLAQGYGQPQHF. The CDR3 DNA follows: TGTGCCAGCAGTTTGGCACAGGGTTACGGTCAGCCCCAGCATTTT.